This entry is about one T cell receptor (beta chain). This sample was included in a study of blood T cell repertoires in COVID-19. In the study overall: The United States, Italy and Spain provided the acute and convalescent COVID-19 samples.

Assay: immunoSEQ multiplex PCR; the TCRdb copy retains only in-frame clones and omits some. The sample has about 91,000 clones; around 80% are singletons. The sequence was collected from a man aged 50 to 59 with active or convalescent COVID-19. The specimen sequenced was peripheral blood.

CDR3 DNA: TGTGCCAGTAGCTGGGGACAGGCTTTAAACTATGGCTACACCTTC. This codes for CASSWGQALNYGYTF. The chain employs TRBV19 and TRBJ1-2; TRBD1 matches 8 bases. CDR3 size: 15 residues. Trimming at V came to 6 bases and at J to 2 bases, leaving 8 bases not matched to a gene. Looked up from germline, CDR1 is LNHDA and CDR2 is SQIVND (reference sequence).